This entry features one TCR beta chain sequence. The target of this receptor is not known. Within one base of it there is no much larger clone, and no base qualities were kept. In total, 500 to 700 healthy bone marrow donors made up the cohort. All cohort members were sampled while nominally healthy, although unrecorded immune exposures were likely present. The donor was CMV seropositive and belonged to the group of about 290 seropositive cohort members. Every donor gave a peripheral blood sample, and the peripheral blood mononuclear cells from that sample were used for TCR beta sequencing. The Qiagen DNeasy Blood Extraction Kit was used to extract genomic DNA from the blood cell samples. These data are taken from a study of cytomegalovirus exposure and HLA in healthy donors (dated by TCRdb to about 2017). In the study overall: An earlier analysis of roughly 610 of the donors reported 276 Gb of sequence data and around 100 million unique TCR beta sequences obtained from roughly 170 million T cells. A later analysis re-analyzed previously published TCR beta repertoires from 650 to 800 donors and added high-resolution HLA genotyping to study TCR occurrence patterns. An early release that covered about 640 HLA-typed donors contained approximately 300 gigabases of sequencing data and roughly 84 million unique TCR sequences. The genetic ancestry cluster associated with self-reported Caucasian donors included 70% to 85% of the roughly 360 genotyped donors. Every repertoire in the discovery cohort had been generated on one and the same sequencing platform. Several DR-DQ haplotypes were handled as single units for association and clustering because linkage in the cohort was strong. In an earlier analysis of 587 of the donors, high-throughput TCR beta sequencing was used to judge whether each TCR beta V gene segment behaved as functional or pseudogenic. Typing coverage differed by locus: A, B, C, DRB1 and DQB1 were typed in roughly 620-630 donors, DQA1 in 522, DPA1 in some 610, and DPB1 in approximately 450. Besides the first cohort of roughly 640 subjects, a separate validation cohort made up of over a hundred different subjects was used. In the later analysis, no new phenotypic data were used to find candidate immune exposures; instead, reliance was placed on TCR beta sequences and their occurrence across donors. Donor age, sex, ethnicity and CMV serostatus were compiled alongside the repertoire data. The aim of the study was to test whether cataloging public T cell receptors could identify signatures of past pathogen exposure. To predict cytomegalovirus infection status, the study combined high-throughput TCR immunosequencing, statistical association of individual TCRs with disease status, and machine learning. The T cell repertoires of under 700 subjects were profiled by immunosequencing and related to cytomegalovirus serostatus. A later genetic analysis used genome-wide SNP genotypes for about 60% of the roughly 670 donors, treating that subset as a discovery cohort. HLA typing covered class I and class II loci at four-digit resolution. Across 398 genotyped donors of the cohort, an average of roughly 250,000 unique TCR beta nucleotide sequences per donor were sequenced, and 15% to 20% of those sequences were non-productive.

General findings and caveats noted by the study authors: In a later genetic analysis, fewer N-insertions in productive TCRs were reported among donors in an Asian-associated ancestry cluster than the roughly 710-donor mean. In the study, 150 to 200 TCR beta chains were listed as associated with cytomegalovirus. Presence/absence analyses assumed roughly uniform sequencing depth across donors, an assumption that may not hold. A few of the identified cytomegalovirus-associated TCR beta chains were confirmed in vitro to be specific for cytomegalovirus antigens. This cohort had only TCR beta chains sequenced, and the lack of alpha or paired-chain data limited which features could be detected. Specific HLA alleles were associated with roughly 17,000 TCR beta sequences at a false discovery rate of 0.05 in a later analysis. A later analysis reported that several top co-occurrence clusters appeared linked to parvovirus B19, influenza, CMV and Epstein-Barr virus. A later analysis found that HLA-associated TCR beta chains were more clonally expanded and had lower generation probabilities than equally common non-associated chains. A cluster of highly shared sequence variants was judged likely to be a technical artifact of the sequencing pipeline. The authors suggested that the approach could potentially be extended to other disease states and immunological phenotypes. Correlated functional status among segregating V segments might reflect linkage disequilibrium, but an unknown experimental factor could not be ruled out. A further reported finding was that TCR beta sequences accurately predicted the HLA-A and HLA-B alleles for most subjects in the first cohort. Most CMV-associated TCR beta chains appeared to be HLA-restricted in a later analysis, and the HLA associations seemed to be driven largely by CMV exposure. Immune exposure information for the cohort was limited to CMV serostatus. Because HLA typing was unavailable for some donors at each locus, only the typed subset was used in association tests. Some IMGT-functional V segments, including TRBV6-2 and TRBV6-3, could not be told apart with the 87-base-pair reads, so those segments were excluded. The classifier was reported to diagnose cytomegalovirus status with high specificity and sensitivity in both the original cohort and the validation cohort. An association between a missense DCLRE1C variant and V-gene and J-gene trimming of TCR beta chains was found in a later genetic analysis and replicated in an independent cohort. Most TCR sequences were observed very rarely across donors, whereas some public TCRs were present in many individuals. When HLA alleles, especially DR and DQ, strongly co-occurred, TCR associations were difficult to assign to individual alleles. An earlier analysis of approximately 600 of the donors showed that most TCR beta V segments appeared in productive rearrangements either about 87% or about 30% of the time, which broadly matched IMGT annotations. In a later analysis, the rate of TCR association differed among HLA loci, with DRB1 alleles having the most associated TCRs and HLA-C alleles having the fewest. About 17 rarely observed V segments, including chromosome 9 orphons, were excluded from the earlier analysis of some 590 of the donors because counts were too low.

The germline V gene provides CDR1 SGHTA and CDR2 FQGTGA. Clipping removes 8 bases from V and 1 base from J, with 5 as the unmatched junction base count. The cysteine opens and the phenylalanine closes a CDR3 of 15 amino acids. Only CDR3 DNA remains: 45 bases, in frame from the first base. The library was made by the immunoSEQ multiplex PCR assay. The multiplex PCR relied on a mix of 60 forward primers for TCR Vbeta segments and 13 reverse primers for TCR Jbeta segments. The CDR3 region of rearranged TCR beta genes was amplified from genomic DNA with a multiplex PCR assay. Amplified TCR beta libraries were sequenced as 87-base-pair reads on the Illumina HiSeq System. The study's processing was this. In a later analysis, 70 million to 95 million unique TCR beta chains were counted across the approximately 640 repertoires, and roughly 10 million of these chains were shared by at least two donors. A nearest-neighbor algorithm error-corrected the raw reads and collapsed the reads into unique sequences, merging closely related sequences to remove PCR and sequencing errors. To assign V, D and J gene segments, CDR3 sequences were aligned to IMGT reference sequences. Each retained sequence needed at least a six-nucleotide match to both a V gene segment and a J gene segment. Rearrangements were called productive when the CDR3 lacked stop codons and stayed in frame with V and J; all others were non-productive. CDR3 was defined according to IMGT convention as the region running from the second conserved V-encoded cysteine to the conserved J-encoded phenylalanine. The earlier analysis of some 580 of the donors excluded any sequence lacking an unambiguous match to a single V gene segment. In an earlier analysis of a few hundred of the donors, V segments were called functional above 56.7% productive rearrangements and were called segregating when the between-donor standard deviation exceeded 5%. To diagnose cytomegalovirus status from the catalog of TCR beta chain sequences, a statistical classification framework was built. A later analysis assigned V and J genes by comparing TCR nucleotide sequences with IMGT/GENE-DB human TR gene sequences. The TCRdist pipeline was used in a later analysis to assign CDR3 sequences and most-parsimonious VDJ recombination scenarios. In a later analysis, each TCR beta chain was defined by its CDR3 amino acid sequence together with its V-gene family, and reads without a unique V-gene family were excluded. A later analysis removed 500 to 650 highly shared, low-generation-probability nucleotide sequences to deal with suspected cross-contamination and a sequencing artifact. For each public chain, a later analysis derived a clonal expansion index from normalized ranks of inferred template counts within each repertoire. In a later analysis, generation probabilities were computed using a VDJ recombination model fitted to out-of-frame rearrangements, and the results were checked against IGoR. In a later analysis, hypergeometric tests were used to score TCR-TCR, TCR-HLA and TCR-CMV co-occurrence, with a repertoire-size bias correction applied to TCR pairs. In a later analysis, false discovery rates were estimated by permuting HLA or CMV assignments 20 times. In a later analysis, co-occurring TCRs were grouped using DBSCAN, with TCRdist sequence similarity added in when clustering inside HLA-allele-positive subsets. Repertoires with fewer than 30,000 or more than 120,000 public chains were left out of co-occurrence clustering, as were a handful of repertoires with anomalous nucleotide sharing. This is the immuneACCESS table as TCRdb keeps it, with only in-frame sequences that have V and J called. A part of the clones is gone; compared with another copy, unresolved V genes explain less than half, and the rest is unexplained. That table supplies the V and J calls and clone size; D and trimming were determined from the DNA. The sample table shows some 160,000 clones, and over 70% are seen once. 1% to 1.5% of the sample goes to the ten largest clones.

Sequencing was carried out using PBMCs. The chain employs TRBV7-3 and TRBJ2-2; 9 central bases correspond to TRBD1. The TCR comes from a man aged 50 or older in good health and CMV-seropositive. The CDR3 reads CASSPTGGNTGELFF. Here is the DNA: TGTGCCAGCTCACCGACAGGGGGGAACACCGGGGAGCTGTTTTTT. Extended through the reference TRBV7-3 and TRBJ2-2 proteins, this CDR3 yields the full variable domain: GAGVSQTPSNKVTEKGKYVELRCDPISGHTALYWYRQSLGQGPEFLIYFQGTGAADDSGLPNDRFFAVRPEGSVSTLKIQRTERGDSAVYLCASSPTGGNTGELFFGEGSRLTVL.